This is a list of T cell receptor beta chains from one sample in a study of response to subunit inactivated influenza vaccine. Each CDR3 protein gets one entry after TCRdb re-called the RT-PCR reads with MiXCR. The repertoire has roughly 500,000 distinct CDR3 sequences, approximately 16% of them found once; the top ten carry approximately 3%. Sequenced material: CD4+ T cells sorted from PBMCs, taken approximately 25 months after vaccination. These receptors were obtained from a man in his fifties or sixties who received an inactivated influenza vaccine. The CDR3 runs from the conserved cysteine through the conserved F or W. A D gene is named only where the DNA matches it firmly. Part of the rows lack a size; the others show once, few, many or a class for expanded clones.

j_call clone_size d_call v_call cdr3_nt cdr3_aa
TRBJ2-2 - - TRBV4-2 TGTGCCAGCAGCCAAGGGGCCAGCGCGAACACCGGGGAGCTGTTTTTT CASSQGASANTGELFF
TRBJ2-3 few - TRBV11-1 TGTGCCAGCAGTCGACCTACCGGGGGTGTTAAAGGTGGAGATACGCAGTATTTT CASSRPTGGVKGGDTQYF
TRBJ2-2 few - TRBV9 TGTGCCAGCGGAAAGGGCCATCCCGGGGAGCTGTTTTTT CASGKGHPGELFF
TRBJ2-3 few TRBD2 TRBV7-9 TGTGCCAGCAGCTTAGCACCCGGGAGGGTGGATACGCAGTATTTT CASSLAPGRVDTQYF
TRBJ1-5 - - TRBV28 TGTGCCAGCAGTCGGGACTCCAATCTGCCCCAGCATTTT CASSRDSNLPQHF
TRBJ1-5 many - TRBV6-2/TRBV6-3 TGTGCCGCAAGGAGTGCAGGGTCCTATAGCAATCAGCCCCAGCATTTT CAARSAGSYSNQPQHF
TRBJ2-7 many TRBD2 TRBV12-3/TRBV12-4 TGTGCCAGCAGTTTATCTAGCGGGAGTTACGAGCAGTACTTC CASSLSSGSYEQYF
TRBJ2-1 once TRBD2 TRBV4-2 TGTGCCAGCAGCCCCGCTACTAGCGGGGGGGCCGCCTACAATGAGCAGTTCTTC CASSPATSGGAAYNEQFF
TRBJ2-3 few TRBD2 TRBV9 TGTGCCAGCAGCGCCAGAACTGGGGGGGGGTCAATCTATAATGCAGATACGCAGTATTTT CASSARTGGGSIYNADTQYF
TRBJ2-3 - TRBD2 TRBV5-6 TGTGCCAGCGGCCCCGCGGCTAGCGGGGGCCCTGGCACAGATACGCAGTATTTT CASGPAASGGPGTDTQYF
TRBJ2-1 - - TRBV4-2 TGTGCCAGCAGCCGCACCCCGGATGTAGTCAATGAGCAGTTCTTC CASSRTPDVVNEQFF
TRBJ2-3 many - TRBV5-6 TGTGCCAGCAGCTCCGACCCTGGCGGGGGCACAGATACGCAGTATTTT CASSSDPGGGTDTQYF
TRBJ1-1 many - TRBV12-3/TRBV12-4 TGTGCCAGCAGTTTAGATTCTACAGCGAACACTGAAGCTTTCTTT CASSLDSTANTEAFF
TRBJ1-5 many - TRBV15 TGTGCCACCAGTTTGGATGTGAGCAATCAGCCCCAGCATTTT CATSLDVSNQPQHF
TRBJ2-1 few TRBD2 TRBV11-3 TGTGCCAGCAGCTCCCGAGCAGCGGGAGCGGCTGAGCAGTTCTTC CASSSRAAGAAEQFF
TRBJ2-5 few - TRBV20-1 TGCAGTGCTAGATGGGGGCGAGAAGAGACCCAGTACTTC CSARWGREETQYF
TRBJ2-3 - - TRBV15 TGTGCCACCAGCAGAGATTTTTCGTCAGATACGCAGTATTTT CATSRDFSSDTQYF
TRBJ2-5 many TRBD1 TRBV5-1 TGCGCCAGCAGCCTGGGACAGGGAGGCGGGACCCAGTACTTC CASSLGQGGGTQYF
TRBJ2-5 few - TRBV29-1 TGCAGCGTGGGGGAGAGCCAAGAGACCCAGTACTTC CSVGESQETQYF
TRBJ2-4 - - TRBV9 TGTGCCAGCAGCGTAGCCCCAGGGCTAGCCAAAAACATTCAGTACTTC CASSVAPGLAKNIQYF
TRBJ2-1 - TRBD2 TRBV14 TGTGCCAGCAGCCAAGATTCGATAGCGGGAGACATTGAGCAGTTCTTC CASSQDSIAGDIEQFF
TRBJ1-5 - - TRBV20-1 TGCAGTGCTAGTGGGGGCAGGGTCGATCAGCCCCAGCATTTT CSASGGRVDQPQHF
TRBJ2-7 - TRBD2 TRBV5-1 TGCGCCAGCAGCGTTAGCGGGATCGGCACCTACGAGCAGTACTTC CASSVSGIGTYEQYF
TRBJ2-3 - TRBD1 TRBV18 TGTGCCAGCTCACCAGTAACAGGGGGCGCCGGGAGCACAGATACGCAGTATTTT CASSPVTGGAGSTDTQYF
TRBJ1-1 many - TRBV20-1 TGCAGTGCTAGGGGACTTGGGGGGAACACTGAAGCTTTCTTT CSARGLGGNTEAFF
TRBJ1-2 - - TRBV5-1 TGCGCCAGCAGCTCCCCGACAGGAGTCTATGGCTACACCTTC CASSSPTGVYGYTF
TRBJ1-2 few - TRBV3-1 TGTGCCAGCAGCCAAGTGTCGGCCAGCGGCTACACCTTC CASSQVSASGYTF
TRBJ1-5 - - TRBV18 TGTGCCAGCTCACCTTCGGGGGCTGTTCAGCCCCAGCATTTT CASSPSGAVQPQHF
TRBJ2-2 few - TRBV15 TGTGCCACCAGCATTGGGCGGAACACCGGGGAGCTGTTTTTT CATSIGRNTGELFF
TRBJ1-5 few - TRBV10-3 TGTGCCATCAGTGAGTTTGGGGGGCGCGGTGATCAGCCCCAGCATTTT CAISEFGGRGDQPQHF
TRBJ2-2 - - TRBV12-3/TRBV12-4 TGTGCCAGCTGCGACATCTCCGGGGAGCTGTTTTTT CASCDISGELFF
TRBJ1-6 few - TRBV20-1 TGCAGTGCTAAGGACAGTGTCAATTCACCCCTCCACTTT CSAKDSVNSPLHF
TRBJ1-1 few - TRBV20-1 TGCAGTGCTATGCAGGGGCGGGCTGAAGCTTTCTTT CSAMQGRAEAFF
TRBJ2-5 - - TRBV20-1 TGCAGTGCTAGAAAAGCTCGCGGGGCAGAGACCCAGTACTTC CSARKARGAETQYF
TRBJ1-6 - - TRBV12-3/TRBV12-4 TGTGCCAGCAGCAAACAGGGTGGACGGACACCCCTCCACTTT CASSKQGGRTPLHF
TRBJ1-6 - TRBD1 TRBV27 TGTGCCAGCAGTTTGGTGGGACAGGATAATTCACCCCTCCACTTT CASSLVGQDNSPLHF
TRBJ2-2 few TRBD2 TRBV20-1 TGCAGTGCAAGGACTAGCGGGAGTTCGGTGGTCACCGGGGAGCTGTTTTTT CSARTSGSSVVTGELFF
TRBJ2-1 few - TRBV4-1 TGCGCCAGCAGCCGGCAGGGACACACCAACAATGAGCAGTTCTTC CASSRQGHTNNEQFF
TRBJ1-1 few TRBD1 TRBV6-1 TGTGCCAGCACCGCGACAGGGGTGTCTATGAACACTGAAGCTTTCTTT CASTATGVSMNTEAFF
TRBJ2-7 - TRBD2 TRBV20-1 TGCAGTGCTACAGCGGGAGTCTACGAGCAGTACTTC CSATAGVYEQYF
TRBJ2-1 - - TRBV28 TGTGCCAGCAGTTTGCTCGAGCCGGGCAATGAGCAGTTCTTC CASSLLEPGNEQFF
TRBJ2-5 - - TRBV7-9 TGTGCCAGCAGCTTAGCGAGAATCCAAGAGACCCAGTACTTC CASSLARIQETQYF
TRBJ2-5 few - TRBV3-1 TGTGCCAGCAGCCACGGGGCAATGAGAGAGACCCAGTACTTC CASSHGAMRETQYF
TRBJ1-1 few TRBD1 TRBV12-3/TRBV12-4 TGTGCCAGCACCGGGACAGGAGAGGAAGCTTTCTTT CASTGTGEEAFF
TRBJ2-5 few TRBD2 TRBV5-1 TGCGCCAGCAGCTTGGGTAGCGGGGGAACCCAAGAGACCCAGTACTTC CASSLGSGGTQETQYF
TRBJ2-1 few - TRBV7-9 TGTGCCAGCAGCCCCATGATTCAACTAGGCGCCTACAATGAGCAGTTCTTC CASSPMIQLGAYNEQFF
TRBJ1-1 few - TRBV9 TGTGCCAGCAGCGTAGGACCGAACACTGAAGCTTTCTTT CASSVGPNTEAFF